This T cell receptor (beta chain) came from a study of shared clonotypes between healthy human individuals. Study-wide results and limits: Generation probability values for non-shared clonotypes were lower than those for clonotypes shared by all four donors. Among donors, the sharing of clonotypes was expected to be influenced by sequencing depth.

Assay: immunoSEQ multiplex PCR; the TCRdb copy retains only in-frame clones and omits some. The table shows over a million clones, with around 78% occurring only once. Note on this clone: The antigen remains undetermined.

The CDR3 extends over 17 amino acids. V shed 1 base and J 5 bases; nucleotides not matched to a gene: 9. Germline-derived CDR1 and CDR2 are LGHNT and FRNRAP. Sequenced: memory CD4+ T cells from PBMCs. Subset: CD45RA-negative fraction. The source of this sequence is a man in his late teens or twenties in good health. Some clones in this sample may be carry-over from other donors' samples. This chain connects TRBV12-5 to TRBJ1-1, with 11 bases identical to TRBD1. The CDR3 sequence: CASGLGGQGASRTEAFF. For the CDR3, the DNA is TGTGCTAGTGGTTTGGGCGGACAGGGGGCTAGTCGGACTGAAGCTTTCTTT.